This T cell receptor beta chain was obtained from a study of response to subunit inactivated influenza vaccine. This clonotype was seen only a few times. The antigen is unknown. Study-wide points: Researchers suggested that each seasonal influenza vaccination recruits few new T cells.

TCRdb passed the RT-PCR reads through MiXCR, listing each CDR3 protein once. This table has 400,000 to 650,000 distinct CDR3 sequences, about 7.2% appearing once. Trimming removed 4 bases from V and 7 bases from J, with 16 bases in between. CDR3 size: 13 residues. Germline V CDR1 and CDR2: SQVTM, ANQGSEA. The genes are TRBV29-1 and TRBJ1-2; D call uncertain. This receptor was taken from a man aged 50 to 69 who received an inactivated influenza vaccine. Sequenced material: PBMCs from blood, taken less than 30 months after vaccination. CDR3 in DNA: TGCAGCGTTGGTTTGGCGAGACGAGCTGGCTACACCTTC. Its protein is CSVGLARRAGYTF.